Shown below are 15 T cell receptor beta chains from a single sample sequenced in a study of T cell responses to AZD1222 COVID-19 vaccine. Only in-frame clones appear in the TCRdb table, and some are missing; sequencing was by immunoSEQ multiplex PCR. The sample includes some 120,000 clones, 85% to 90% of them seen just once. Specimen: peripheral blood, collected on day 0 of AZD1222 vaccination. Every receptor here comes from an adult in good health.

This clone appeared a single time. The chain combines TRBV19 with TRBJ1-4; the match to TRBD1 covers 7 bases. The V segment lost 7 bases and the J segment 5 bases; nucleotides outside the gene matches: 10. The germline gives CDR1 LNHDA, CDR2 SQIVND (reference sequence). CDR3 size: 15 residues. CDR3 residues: CASTEVGRGNEKLFF. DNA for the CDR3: TGTGCCAGTACCGAGGTCGGCAGGGGGAATGAAAAACTGTTTTTT.

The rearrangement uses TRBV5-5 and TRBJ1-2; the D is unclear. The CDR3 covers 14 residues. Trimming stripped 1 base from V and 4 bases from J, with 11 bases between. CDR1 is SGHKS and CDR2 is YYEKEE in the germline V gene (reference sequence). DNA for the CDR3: TGTGCCAGCAGCTTGTCGGGAGACACCTATGGCTACACCTTC. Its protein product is CASSLSGDTYGYTF.

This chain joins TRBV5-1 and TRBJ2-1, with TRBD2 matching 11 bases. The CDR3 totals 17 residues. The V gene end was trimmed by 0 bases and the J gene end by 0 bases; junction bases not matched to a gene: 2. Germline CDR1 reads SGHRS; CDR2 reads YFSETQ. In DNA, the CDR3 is TGCGCCAGCAGCTTGGAAACTAGCGGGAGCTCCTACAATGAGCAGTTCTTC. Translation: CASSLETSGSSYNEQFF.

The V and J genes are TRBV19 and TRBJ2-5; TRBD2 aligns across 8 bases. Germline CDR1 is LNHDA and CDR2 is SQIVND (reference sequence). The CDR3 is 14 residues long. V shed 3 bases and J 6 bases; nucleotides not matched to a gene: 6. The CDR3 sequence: CASSIWTSSQTQYF. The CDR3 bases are TGTGCCAGTAGTATCTGGACTAGCTCTCAGACCCAGTACTTC.

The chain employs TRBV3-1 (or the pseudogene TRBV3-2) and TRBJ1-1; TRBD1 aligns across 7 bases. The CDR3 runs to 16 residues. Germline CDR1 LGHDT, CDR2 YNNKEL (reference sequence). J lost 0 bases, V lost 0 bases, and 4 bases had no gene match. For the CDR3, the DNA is TGTGCCAGCAGCCAAGAGCAGGGGGGCCTGAACACTGAAGCTTTCTTT. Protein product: CASSQEQGGLNTEAFF.

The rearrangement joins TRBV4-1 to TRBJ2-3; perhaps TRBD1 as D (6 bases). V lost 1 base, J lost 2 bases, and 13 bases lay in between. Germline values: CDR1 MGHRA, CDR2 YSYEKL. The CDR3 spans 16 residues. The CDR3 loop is CASSQVRQGHTDTQYF. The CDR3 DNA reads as TGCGCCAGCAGCCAAGTCCGGCAGGGGCACACAGATACGCAGTATTTT.

The CDR3 region has the DNA TGTGCCATCAGTGAGTCCCCCCCGGGGGCGACGGGCAATCAGCCCCAGCATTTT. This codes for CAISESPPGATGNQPQHF. The J gene is TRBJ1-5, the V gene TRBV10-3; maybe TRBD1 (6 bases). V was shortened by 0 bases and J by 2 bases, with 17 bases between the two germline ends. The CDR3 contains 18 residues. Germline V CDR1 and CDR2: ENHRY, SYGVKD.

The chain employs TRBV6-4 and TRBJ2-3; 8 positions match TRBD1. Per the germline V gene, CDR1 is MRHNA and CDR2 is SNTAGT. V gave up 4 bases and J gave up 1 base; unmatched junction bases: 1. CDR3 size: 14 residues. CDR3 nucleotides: TGTGCCAGCAGTGGGGGACAGGGCACAGATACGCAGTATTTT. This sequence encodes CASSGGQGTDTQYF.

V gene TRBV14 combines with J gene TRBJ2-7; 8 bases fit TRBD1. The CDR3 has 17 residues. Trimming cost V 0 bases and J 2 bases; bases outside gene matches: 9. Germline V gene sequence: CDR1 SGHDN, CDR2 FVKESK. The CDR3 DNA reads TGTGCCAGCAGCCAAGACGGCCTCGGACAGGGCCCCTACGAGCAGTACTTC. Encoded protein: CASSQDGLGQGPYEQYF. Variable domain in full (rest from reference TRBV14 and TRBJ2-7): EAGVTQFPSHSVIEKGQTVTLRCDPISGHDNLYWYRRVMGKEIKFLLHFVKESKQDESGMPNNRFLAERTGGTYSTLKVQPAELEDSGVYFCASSQDGLGQGPYEQYFGPGTRLTVT.

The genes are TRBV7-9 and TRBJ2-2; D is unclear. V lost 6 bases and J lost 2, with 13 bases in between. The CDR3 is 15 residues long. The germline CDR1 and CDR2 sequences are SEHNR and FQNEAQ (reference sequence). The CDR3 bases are TGTGCCAGCAGGAAAGGCCTGGAAAACACCGGGGAGCTGTTTTTT. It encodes CASRKGLENTGELFF.

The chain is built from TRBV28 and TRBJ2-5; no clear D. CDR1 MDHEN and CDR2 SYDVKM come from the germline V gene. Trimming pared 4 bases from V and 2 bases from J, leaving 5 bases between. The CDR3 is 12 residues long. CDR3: CASSWQQETQYF. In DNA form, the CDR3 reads TGTGCCAGCAGTTGGCAGCAAGAGACCCAGTACTTC.

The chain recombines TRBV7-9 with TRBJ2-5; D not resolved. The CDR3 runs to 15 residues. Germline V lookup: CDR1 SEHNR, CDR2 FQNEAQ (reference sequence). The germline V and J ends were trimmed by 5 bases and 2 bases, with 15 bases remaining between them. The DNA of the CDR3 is TGTGCCAGCAGCGAGGCACTTGGGCATCAAGAGACCCAGTACTTC. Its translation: CASSEALGHQETQYF. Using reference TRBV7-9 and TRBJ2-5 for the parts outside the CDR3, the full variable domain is DTGVSQNPRHKITKRGQNVTFRCDPISEHNRLYWYRQTLGQGPEFLTYFQNEAQLEKSRLLSDRFSAERPKGSFSTLEIQRTEQGDSAMYLCASSEALGHQETQYFGPGTRLLVL.

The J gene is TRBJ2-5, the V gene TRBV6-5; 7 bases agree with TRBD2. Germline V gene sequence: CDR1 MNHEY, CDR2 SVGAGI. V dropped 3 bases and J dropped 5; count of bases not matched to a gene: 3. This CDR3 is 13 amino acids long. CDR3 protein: CASSYVGGETQYF. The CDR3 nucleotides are TGTGCCAGCAGTTATGTGGGGGGGGAGACCCAGTACTTC.

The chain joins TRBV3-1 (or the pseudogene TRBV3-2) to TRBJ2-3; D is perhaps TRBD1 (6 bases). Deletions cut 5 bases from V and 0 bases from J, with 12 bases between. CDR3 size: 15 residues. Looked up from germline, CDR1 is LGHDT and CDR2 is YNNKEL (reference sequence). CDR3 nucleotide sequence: TGTGCCAGCAGCGCCCGGACAGCTAGCACAGATACGCAGTATTTT. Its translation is CASSARTASTDTQYF.

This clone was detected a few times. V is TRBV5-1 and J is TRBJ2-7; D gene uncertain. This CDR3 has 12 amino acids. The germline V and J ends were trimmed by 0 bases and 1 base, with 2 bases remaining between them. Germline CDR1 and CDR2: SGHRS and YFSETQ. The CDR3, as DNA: TGCGCCAGCAGCTTGGAATCCTACGAGCAGTACTTC. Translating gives CASSLESYEQYF.